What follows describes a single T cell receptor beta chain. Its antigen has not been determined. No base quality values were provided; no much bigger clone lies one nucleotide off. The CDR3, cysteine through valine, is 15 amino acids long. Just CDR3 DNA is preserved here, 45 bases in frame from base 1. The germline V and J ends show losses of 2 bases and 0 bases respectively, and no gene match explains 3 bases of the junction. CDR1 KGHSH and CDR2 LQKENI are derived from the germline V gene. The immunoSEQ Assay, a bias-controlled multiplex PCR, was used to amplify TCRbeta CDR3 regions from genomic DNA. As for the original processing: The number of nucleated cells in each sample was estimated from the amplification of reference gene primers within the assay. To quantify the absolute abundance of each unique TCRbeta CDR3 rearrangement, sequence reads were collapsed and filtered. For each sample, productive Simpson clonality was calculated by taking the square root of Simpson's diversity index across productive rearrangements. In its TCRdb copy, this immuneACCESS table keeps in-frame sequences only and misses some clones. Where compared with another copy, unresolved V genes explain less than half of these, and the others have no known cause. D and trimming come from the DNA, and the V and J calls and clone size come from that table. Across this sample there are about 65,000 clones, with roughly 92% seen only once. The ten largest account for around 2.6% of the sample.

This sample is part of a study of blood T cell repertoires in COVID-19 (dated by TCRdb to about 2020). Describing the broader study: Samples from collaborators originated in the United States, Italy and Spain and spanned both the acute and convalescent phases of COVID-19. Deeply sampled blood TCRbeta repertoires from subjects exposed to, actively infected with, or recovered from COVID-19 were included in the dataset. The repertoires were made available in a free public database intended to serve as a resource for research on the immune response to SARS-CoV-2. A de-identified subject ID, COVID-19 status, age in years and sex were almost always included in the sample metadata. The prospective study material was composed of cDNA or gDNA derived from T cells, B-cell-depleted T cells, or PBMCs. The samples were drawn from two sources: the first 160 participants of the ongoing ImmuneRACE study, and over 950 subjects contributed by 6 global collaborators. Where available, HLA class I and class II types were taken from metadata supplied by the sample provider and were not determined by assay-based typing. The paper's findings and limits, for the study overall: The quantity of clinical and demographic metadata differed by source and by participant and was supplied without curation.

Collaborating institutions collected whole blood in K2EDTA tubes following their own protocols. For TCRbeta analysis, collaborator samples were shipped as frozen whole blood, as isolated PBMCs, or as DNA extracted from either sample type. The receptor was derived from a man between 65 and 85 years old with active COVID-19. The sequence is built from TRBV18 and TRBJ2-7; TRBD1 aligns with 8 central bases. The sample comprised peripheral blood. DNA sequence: TGTGCCAGCTCACCAAGACAGGGGTCCTCCTACGAGCAGTACGTC. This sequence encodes CASSPRQGSSYEQYV.